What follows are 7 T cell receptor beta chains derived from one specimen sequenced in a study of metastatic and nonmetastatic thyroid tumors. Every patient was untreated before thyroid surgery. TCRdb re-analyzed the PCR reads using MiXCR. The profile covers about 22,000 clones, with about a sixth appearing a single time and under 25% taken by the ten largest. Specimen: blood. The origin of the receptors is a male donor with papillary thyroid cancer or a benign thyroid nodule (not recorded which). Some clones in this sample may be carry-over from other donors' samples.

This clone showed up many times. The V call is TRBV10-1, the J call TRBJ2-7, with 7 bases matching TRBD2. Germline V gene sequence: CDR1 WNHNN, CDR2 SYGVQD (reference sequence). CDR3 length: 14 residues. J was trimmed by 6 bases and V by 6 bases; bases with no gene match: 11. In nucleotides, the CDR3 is TGCGCCAGCAGCCACGCGGGAGACCCTTTCGAGCAGTACTTC. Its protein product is CASSHAGDPFEQYF.

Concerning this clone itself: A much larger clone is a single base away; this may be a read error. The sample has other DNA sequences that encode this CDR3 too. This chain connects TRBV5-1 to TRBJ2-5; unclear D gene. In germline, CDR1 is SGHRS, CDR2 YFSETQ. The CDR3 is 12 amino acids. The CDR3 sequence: CASSLQQETQYF. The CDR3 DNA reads TGCGCCAGCAGCTTGCAACAAGAGACCCAGTACTTT. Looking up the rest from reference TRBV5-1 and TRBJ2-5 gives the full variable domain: KAGVTQTPRYLIKTRGQQVTLSCSPISGHRSVSWYQQTPGQGLQFLFEYFSETQRNKGNFPGRFSGRQFSNSRSEMNVSTLELGDSALYLCASSLQQETQYFGPGTRLLVL.

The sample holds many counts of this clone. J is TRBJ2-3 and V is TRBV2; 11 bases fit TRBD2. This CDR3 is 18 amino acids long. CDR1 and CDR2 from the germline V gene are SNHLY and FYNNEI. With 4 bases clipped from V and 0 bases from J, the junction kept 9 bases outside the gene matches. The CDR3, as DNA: TGTGCCAGCAGTGCGAGACTAGCGGGGCTGCTTAGCACAGATACGCAGTATTTT. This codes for CASSARLAGLLSTDTQYF.

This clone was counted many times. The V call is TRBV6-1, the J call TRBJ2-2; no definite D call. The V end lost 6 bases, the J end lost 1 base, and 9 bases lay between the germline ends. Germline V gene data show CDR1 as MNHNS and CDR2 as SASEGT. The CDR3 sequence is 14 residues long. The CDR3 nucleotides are TGTGCCAGCAGGTCTGGAGTGAACACCGGGGAGCTGTTTTTT. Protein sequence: CASRSGVNTGELFF.

The CDR3 DNA sequence: TGTGCCAGCAGTTGGTTGAGGACAGGGTTCGGCTACACCTTC. The encoded protein is CASSWLRTGFGYTF. The chain employs TRBV2 and TRBJ1-2; 8 bases match TRBD1. V lost 5 bases to trimming and J lost 8 bases; unmatched junction nucleotides: 10. The CDR3 covers 14 residues. CDR1 and CDR2 from the germline V gene are SNHLY and FYNNEI.

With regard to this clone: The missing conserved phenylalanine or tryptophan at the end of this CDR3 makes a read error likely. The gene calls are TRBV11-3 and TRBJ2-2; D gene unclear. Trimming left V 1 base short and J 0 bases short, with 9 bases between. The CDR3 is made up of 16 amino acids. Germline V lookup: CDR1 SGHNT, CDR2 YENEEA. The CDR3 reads CASSLVAGSNTGELFL. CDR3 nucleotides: TGTGCCAGCAGCTTAGTGGCTGGGTCGAACACCGGGGAGCTGTTTCTT.

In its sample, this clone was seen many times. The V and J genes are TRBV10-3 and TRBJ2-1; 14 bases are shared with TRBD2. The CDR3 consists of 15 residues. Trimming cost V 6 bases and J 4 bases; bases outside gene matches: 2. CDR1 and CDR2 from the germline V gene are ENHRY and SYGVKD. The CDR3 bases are TGTGCCATCAGAGGACTAGCGGGAGGTTACAATGAGCAGTTCTTC. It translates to CAIRGLAGGYNEQFF.